Here is one TCR beta chain with its context. The entry originates in a study of T cell responses to AZD1222 COVID-19 vaccine. Trimming took 4 bases from V and 8 from J, leaving 14 bases between them. Germline CDR1 is MNHEY and CDR2 is SVGAGI. The CDR3 has 13 amino acids. Repertoires were generated with immunoSEQ multiplex PCR, while TCRdb's copy carries only in-frame clones and drops some. The sample carries 130,000 or so clones, approximately 90% recorded once. The sequences come from peripheral blood, collected on day 0 of AZD1222 vaccination. The genes are TRBV6-5 and TRBJ1-2; D perhaps matches TRBD1 (5 bases). The receptor was isolated from an adult in good health. CDR3: CASSSSGLGGYTF. The CDR3 DNA sequence: TGTGCCAGCAGTTCTTCAGGGCTAGGAGGCTACACCTTC.